A selection of T cell receptor beta chains follows, all from one sample in a study of Ad26.COV2.S vaccination and SARS-CoV-2 variants. Assay used: immunoSEQ multiplex PCR; TCRdb lists only in-frame clones, some missing. Counted here are around 450,000 clones, 85% to 90% occurring once; the ten biggest clones make up about 2.5%. Sequences were derived from peripheral blood, sampled in a trial of Ad26.COV2.S vaccine versus placebo. The receptors were sampled from a person between 18 and 65 years old who received the Ad26.COV2.S COVID-19 vaccine or a placebo. Both conserved end residues are part of each CDR3. The D gene is left open where the match is weak. Not every row has a clone size; where given, it reads once, few, many or a size class.

d_call: TRBD2; v_call: TRBV7-3; j_call: TRBJ2-1; clone_size: .; cdr3_nt: TGTGCCAGCAGCTTAACCGGGGCTAGCGGGATAAATGAGCAGTTCTTC; cdr3_aa: CASSLTGASGINEQFF
d_call: .; v_call: TRBV19; j_call: TRBJ2-1; clone_size: .; cdr3_nt: TGTGCCAGTAGTCCAAGAGTCCAGCTTTCCTACAATGAGCAGTTCTTC; cdr3_aa: CASSPRVQLSYNEQFF
d_call: .; v_call: TRBV9; j_call: TRBJ1-1; clone_size: once; cdr3_nt: TGTGCCAGCAGCGCGGACAGCCGGAACACTGAAGCTTTCTTT; cdr3_aa: CASSADSRNTEAFF
d_call: .; v_call: TRBV27; j_call: TRBJ2-7; clone_size: .; cdr3_nt: TGTGCCAGCAGTTTATCCTGGACAAACTACGAGCAGTACTTC; cdr3_aa: CASSLSWTNYEQYF
d_call: TRBD2; v_call: TRBV3-1/TRBV3-2; j_call: TRBJ2-5; clone_size: .; cdr3_nt: TGTGCCAGCAGCCAAGGGTTAAGGGGCGGGAGCGAGACCCAGTACTTC; cdr3_aa: CASSQGLRGGSETQYF
d_call: .; v_call: TRBV9; j_call: TRBJ2-1; clone_size: .; cdr3_nt: TGTGCCAGCAGCGTAACGTCGGCCAACAATGAGCAGTTCTTC; cdr3_aa: CASSVTSANNEQFF
d_call: TRBD1; v_call: TRBV6-2/TRBV6-3; j_call: TRBJ2-7; clone_size: few; cdr3_nt: TGTGCCAGCAGTCGGAACAGGGACAGGTTGAACTACGAGCAGTACTTC; cdr3_aa: CASSRNRDRLNYEQYF
d_call: .; v_call: TRBV5-4; j_call: TRBJ2-5; clone_size: .; cdr3_nt: TGTGCCAGCAGCTCCGACGGTGGAACGGAGACCCAGTACTTC; cdr3_aa: CASSSDGGTETQYF
d_call: .; v_call: TRBV2; j_call: TRBJ2-2; clone_size: .; cdr3_nt: TGTGCCAGCAGTAGGCTAGACACCGGGGAGCTGTTTTTT; cdr3_aa: CASSRLDTGELFF
d_call: .; v_call: TRBV25-1; j_call: TRBJ1-2; clone_size: .; cdr3_nt: TGTGCCAGCAGTGGGGGGGCAGGGGCTCCTTCTAACTATGGCTACACCTTC; cdr3_aa: CASSGGAGAPSNYGYTF
d_call: .; v_call: TRBV6-5; j_call: TRBJ2-1; clone_size: few; cdr3_nt: TGTGCCAGTACAAAGCTTATCGGATACAATGAGCAGTTCTTC; cdr3_aa: CASTKLIGYNEQFF
d_call: TRBD2; v_call: TRBV7-9; j_call: TRBJ2-2; clone_size: .; cdr3_nt: TGTGCCAGCAGCTTAGCGATGCGGGAGTGGAACACCGGGGAGCTGTTTTTT; cdr3_aa: CASSLAMREWNTGELFF
d_call: TRBD1; v_call: TRBV7-2; j_call: TRBJ1-3; clone_size: once; cdr3_nt: TGTGCCAGCACCCGCCAGGACAGGGTGTCGGACACCATATATTTT; cdr3_aa: CASTRQDRVSDTIYF
d_call: .; v_call: TRBV7-3; j_call: TRBJ2-2; clone_size: .; cdr3_nt: TGTGCCAGCAGCCAGAGTGGGCTCCGGGGGGCCACCGGGGAGCTGTTTTTT; cdr3_aa: CASSQSGLRGATGELFF
d_call: TRBD1; v_call: TRBV10-3; j_call: TRBJ2-3; clone_size: .; cdr3_nt: TGTGCCATCCGGGACAGGGGTTTGTCAGATACGCAGTATTTT; cdr3_aa: CAIRDRGLSDTQYF
d_call: TRBD1; v_call: TRBV6-1; j_call: TRBJ1-6; clone_size: once; cdr3_nt: TGTGCCAGCAGTGAAGCGCAGGGGGGGCAGGGGAGTTCACCCCTCCACTTT; cdr3_aa: CASSEAQGGQGSSPLHF
d_call: .; v_call: TRBV7-3; j_call: TRBJ1-1; clone_size: .; cdr3_nt: TGTGCCAGCAGACGTGGGAGCATGAACACTGAAGCTTTCTTT; cdr3_aa: CASRRGSMNTEAFF
d_call: TRBD1; v_call: TRBV15; j_call: TRBJ1-1; clone_size: .; cdr3_nt: TGTGCCACCAGCAGAGATCCCCTCATTCTGGGACAGGTGGACACTGAAGCTTTCTTT; cdr3_aa: CATSRDPLILGQVDTEAFF
d_call: .; v_call: TRBV4-3; j_call: TRBJ1-2; clone_size: once; cdr3_nt: TGCGCCAGCAGCCCCTTCAACAGTCCTTACTATGGCTACACCTTC; cdr3_aa: CASSPFNSPYYGYTF
d_call: .; v_call: TRBV18; j_call: TRBJ2-1; clone_size: .; cdr3_nt: TGTGCCAGCTCAGCTAGCCAGAAGGGGTGGCAGGGAGAGCAGTTCTTC; cdr3_aa: CASSASQKGWQGEQFF
d_call: .; v_call: TRBV4-3; j_call: TRBJ2-5; clone_size: .; cdr3_nt: TGCGCCAGCAGCCGCTTTGCAGGAAGTGGAGAGACCCAGTACTTC; cdr3_aa: CASSRFAGSGETQYF
d_call: .; v_call: TRBV6-5; j_call: TRBJ2-5; clone_size: .; cdr3_nt: TGTGCCAGCAGTCCCCTAGAGGGAGGAGAGACCCAGTACTTC; cdr3_aa: CASSPLEGGETQYF
d_call: .; v_call: TRBV6-1; j_call: TRBJ1-2; clone_size: .; cdr3_nt: TGTGCCAGCAGTGAACCCTGGCCAGGGGATTATGGCTACACCTTC; cdr3_aa: CASSEPWPGDYGYTF
d_call: TRBD1; v_call: TRBV11-3; j_call: TRBJ1-4; clone_size: .; cdr3_nt: TGTGCCAGCAGCCCGCGGTCAGGGGGGATTGAAAAACTGTTTTTT; cdr3_aa: CASSPRSGGIEKLFF
d_call: .; v_call: TRBV4-2; j_call: TRBJ1-2; clone_size: .; cdr3_nt: TGTGCCAGCAGCCAAGAGGCGGAGGGCAATGGCTACACCTTC; cdr3_aa: CASSQEAEGNGYTF
d_call: .; v_call: TRBV18; j_call: TRBJ1-1; clone_size: .; cdr3_nt: TGTGCCAGCTCACCTGGGGGGGCCAGTGAAGCTTTCTTT; cdr3_aa: CASSPGGASEAFF
d_call: .; v_call: TRBV20-1; j_call: TRBJ1-4; clone_size: .; cdr3_nt: TGCAGTGCTAGTCGTGATGCAACTAATGAAAAACTGTTTTTT; cdr3_aa: CSASRDATNEKLFF
d_call: .; v_call: TRBV6-5; j_call: TRBJ2-2; clone_size: .; cdr3_nt: TGTGCCAGCAGTTACGCTGAAAACACCGGGGAGCTGTTTTTT; cdr3_aa: CASSYAENTGELFF
d_call: TRBD2; v_call: TRBV5-1; j_call: TRBJ2-2; clone_size: once; cdr3_nt: TGCGCCAGCACTGGGGGACCCCGGACTAGCGGGAGGGCCCGGGAGCTGTTTTTT; cdr3_aa: CASTGGPRTSGRARELFF
d_call: TRBD2; v_call: TRBV20-1; j_call: TRBJ2-1; clone_size: .; cdr3_nt: TGCAGTGCTAGTAAGCGGGAGGGCTCCCATGAGCAGTTCTTC; cdr3_aa: CSASKREGSHEQFF
d_call: TRBD1; v_call: TRBV6-6; j_call: TRBJ1-4; clone_size: .; cdr3_nt: TGTGCCAGCAGTTCCCGGACAGGTTCCGAAAAACTGTTTTTT; cdr3_aa: CASSSRTGSEKLFF